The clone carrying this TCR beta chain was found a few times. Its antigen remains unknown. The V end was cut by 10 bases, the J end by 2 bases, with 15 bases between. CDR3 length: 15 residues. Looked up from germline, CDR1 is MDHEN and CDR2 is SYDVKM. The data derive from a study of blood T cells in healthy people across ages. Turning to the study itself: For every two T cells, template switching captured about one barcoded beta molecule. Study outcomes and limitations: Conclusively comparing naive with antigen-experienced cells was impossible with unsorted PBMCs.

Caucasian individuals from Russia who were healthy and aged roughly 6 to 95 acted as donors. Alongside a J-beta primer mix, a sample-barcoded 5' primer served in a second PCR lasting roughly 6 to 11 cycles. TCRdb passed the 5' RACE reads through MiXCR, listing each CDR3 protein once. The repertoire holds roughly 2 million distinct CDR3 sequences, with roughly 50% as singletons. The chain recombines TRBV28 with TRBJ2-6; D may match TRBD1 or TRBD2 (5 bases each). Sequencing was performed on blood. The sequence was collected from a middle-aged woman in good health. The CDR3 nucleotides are TGTGCCACCAAAACTGAGGGGACTGGGGCCAACGTCCTGACTTTC. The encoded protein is CATKTEGTGANVLTF.